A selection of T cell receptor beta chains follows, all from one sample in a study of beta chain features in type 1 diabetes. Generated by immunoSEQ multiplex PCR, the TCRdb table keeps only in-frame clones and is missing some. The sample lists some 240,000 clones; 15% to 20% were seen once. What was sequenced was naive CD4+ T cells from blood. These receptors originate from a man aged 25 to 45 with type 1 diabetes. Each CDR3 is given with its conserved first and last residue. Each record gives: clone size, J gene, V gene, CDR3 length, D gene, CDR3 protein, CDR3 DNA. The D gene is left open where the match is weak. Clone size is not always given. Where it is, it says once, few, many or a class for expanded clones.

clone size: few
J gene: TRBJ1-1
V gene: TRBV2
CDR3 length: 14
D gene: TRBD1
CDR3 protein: CASGQTGGDTEAFF
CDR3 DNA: TGTGCCAGCGGACAGACAGGGGGGGACACTGAAGCTTTCTTT

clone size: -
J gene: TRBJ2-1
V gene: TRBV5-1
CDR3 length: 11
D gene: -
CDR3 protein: CASSTGFEQFF
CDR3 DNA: TGCGCCAGCAGCACAGGATTTGAGCAGTTCTTC

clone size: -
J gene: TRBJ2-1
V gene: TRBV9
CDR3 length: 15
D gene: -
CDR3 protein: CASSVEWQGPTEQFF
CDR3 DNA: TGTGCCAGCAGCGTAGAATGGCAGGGACCTACTGAGCAGTTCTTC

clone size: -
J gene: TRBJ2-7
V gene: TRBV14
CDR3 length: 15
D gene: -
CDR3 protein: CASSQSPGKSYEQYF
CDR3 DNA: TGTGCCAGCAGCCAATCTCCAGGCAAATCCTACGAGCAGTACTTC

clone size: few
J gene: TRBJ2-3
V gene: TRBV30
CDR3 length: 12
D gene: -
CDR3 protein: CAWSVSADTQYF
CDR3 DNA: TGTGCCTGGAGTGTATCCGCAGATACGCAGTATTTT

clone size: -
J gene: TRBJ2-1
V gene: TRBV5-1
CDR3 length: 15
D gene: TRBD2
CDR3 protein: CASTLTSGTYNEQFF
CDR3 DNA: TGCGCCAGCACCTTGACTAGCGGGACGTACAATGAGCAGTTCTTC

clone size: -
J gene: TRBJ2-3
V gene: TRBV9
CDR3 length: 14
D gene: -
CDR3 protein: CASSVAGATDTQYF
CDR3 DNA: TGTGCCAGCAGCGTAGCGGGAGCCACAGATACGCAGTATTTT

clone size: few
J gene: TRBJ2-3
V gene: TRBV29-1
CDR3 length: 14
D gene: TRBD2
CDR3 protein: CSAPTSGSTDTQYF
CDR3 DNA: TGCAGCGCTCCGACTAGCGGGAGCACAGATACGCAGTATTTT

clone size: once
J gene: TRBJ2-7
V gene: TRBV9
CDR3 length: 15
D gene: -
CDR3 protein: CASSVAKGYGYEQYF
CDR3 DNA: TGTGCCAGCAGCGTAGCTAAGGGCTACGGGTACGAGCAGTACTTC

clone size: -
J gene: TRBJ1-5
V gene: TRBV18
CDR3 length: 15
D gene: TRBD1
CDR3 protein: CASSPGQGSNQPQHF
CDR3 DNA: TGTGCCAGCTCACCGGGACAGGGTAGCAATCAGCCCCAGCATTTT

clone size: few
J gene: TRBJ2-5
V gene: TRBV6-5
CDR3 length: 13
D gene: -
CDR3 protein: CASSYRGDETQYF
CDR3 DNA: TGTGCCAGCAGTTACAGGGGGGACGAGACCCAGTACTTC

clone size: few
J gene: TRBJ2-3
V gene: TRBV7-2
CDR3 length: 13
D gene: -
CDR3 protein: CASSITGTDTQYF
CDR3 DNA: TGTGCCAGCAGCATAACAGGGACAGATACGCAGTATTTT

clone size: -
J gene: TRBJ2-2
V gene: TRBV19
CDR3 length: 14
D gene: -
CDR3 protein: CASSISSGTGELFF
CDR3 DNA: TGTGCCAGTAGTATATCCTCTGGAACCGGGGAGCTGTTTTTT

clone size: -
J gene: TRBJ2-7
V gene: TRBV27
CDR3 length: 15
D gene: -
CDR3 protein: CASSYSGLVSYEQYF
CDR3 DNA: TGTGCCAGCAGTTATTCAGGGTTGGTATCCTACGAGCAGTACTTC

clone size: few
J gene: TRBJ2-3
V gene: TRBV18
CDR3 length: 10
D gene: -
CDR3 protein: CASSLDTQYF
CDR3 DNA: TGTGCCAGCTCACTGGATACGCAGTATTTT

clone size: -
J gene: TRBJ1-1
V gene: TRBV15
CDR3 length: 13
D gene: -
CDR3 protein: CATSRGRGTEAFF
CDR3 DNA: TGTGCCACCAGCAGAGGCAGGGGAACTGAAGCTTTCTTT